Below, 14 T cell receptor beta chains from the same sample are listed, as sequenced in a study. TCRdb re-derived calls from the RT-PCR reads in MiXCR, one entry per CDR3 protein. The profile shows about 680,000 distinct CDR3 sequences, 11% to 15% of them singletons. Sequences were obtained from memory CD4+ T cells from blood. The source is a female donor in good health, serving as a healthy control.

The table lists this clonotype with a few counts. V is TRBV7-6 and J is TRBJ1-6; the D is unclear. Trimming took 1 base from V and 6 from J, leaving 13 bases between them. This CDR3 is built from 16 residues. Germline CDR1 SGHVS, CDR2 FNYEAQ. The CDR3 is CASSLGNAEVNSPLHF. CDR3 in DNA: TGTGCCAGCAGCTTAGGGAATGCAGAGGTTAATTCACCCCTCCACTTT.

V usage is TRBV5-1 and J usage is TRBJ2-1; 13 bases align to TRBD2. The CDR3 has 16 residues. Germline trimming cut 4 bases from V and 3 bases from J; bases unmatched to any gene: 4. CDR1 SGHRS and CDR2 YFSETQ come from the germline V gene. The CDR3 spells CASSPGTSGNYNEQFF. Written as DNA, the CDR3 is TGCGCCAGCAGCCCAGGGACTAGCGGGAACTACAATGAGCAGTTCTTC.

The V gene is TRBV7-9, the J gene TRBJ2-2; the match to TRBD2 covers 11 bases. Germline CDR1 SEHNR, CDR2 FQNEAQ (reference sequence). V shed 5 bases, J shed 6 bases, and the junction held 8 bases outside the gene matches. The CDR3 is 16 residues long. In nucleotides, the CDR3 is TGTGCCAGCAGCCCGGCGCAACTAGCGGGAGCCGGGGAGCTGTTTTTT. Amino acids: CASSPAQLAGAGELFF. Full variable domain (outside the CDR3, taken from reference TRBV7-9 and TRBJ2-2): DTGVSQNPRHKITKRGQNVTFRCDPISEHNRLYWYRQTLGQGPEFLTYFQNEAQLEKSRLLSDRFSAERPKGSFSTLEIQRTEQGDSAMYLCASSPAQLAGAGELFFGEGSRLTVL.

The rearrangement links TRBV12-3 or TRBV12-4 to TRBJ1-6; a possible D gene is TRBD1 (6 bases). The CDR3 has 14 residues. V lost 3 bases and J 7 bases, leaving 10 bases between the germline ends. The CDR3 is CASSFQRGNSPLHF. The CDR3, as DNA: TGTGCCAGCAGTTTTCAGAGGGGGAATTCACCCCTCCACTTT.

This clonotype was counted at least ten times. V gene TRBV28 combines with J gene TRBJ2-7, with 7 bases that match TRBD1. Per the germline V gene, CDR1 is MDHEN and CDR2 is SYDVKM. Trimming at V came to 6 bases and at J to 2 bases, leaving 1 base not matched to a gene. The CDR3 consists of 12 residues. The CDR3 loop is CASRGQAYEQYF. The CDR3, as DNA: TGTGCCAGCAGAGGACAGGCCTACGAGCAGTACTTC.

The V and J genes are TRBV7-3 and TRBJ2-1, with 10 bases aligning to TRBD2. The germline V gene has CDR1 SGHTA and CDR2 FQGTGA. The CDR3 length is 17 residues. J gave up 4 bases and V 5 bases, and 11 bases lay outside the gene matches. The CDR3 region has the DNA TGTGCCAGCAGCCTTACTCCGGGACTAGCGTCTTACAATGAGCAGTTCTTC. Amino acids: CASSLTPGLASYNEQFF.

This clonotype was counted ten times or more. The rearrangement links TRBV9 to TRBJ2-7, with 11 positions matching TRBD2. J was trimmed by 1 base and V by 3 bases; bases with no gene match: 12. The CDR3 has 18 amino acids. CDR1 SGDLS and CDR2 YYNGEE come from the germline V gene. CDR3 region: CASSEGGLGTSGSYEQYF. The DNA for the CDR3 is TGTGCCAGCAGCGAAGGGGGGCTCGGGACTAGCGGATCCTACGAGCAGTACTTC.

This clonotype was picked up one time. V and J are TRBV11-2 and TRBJ2-4; 7 bases fit TRBD1. Per germline, CDR1 SGHAT and CDR2 FQNNGV. Unmatched junction bases numbered 21, after V lost 4 bases and J lost 0 bases. The CDR3 contains 21 residues. CDR3: CASSSIRSPGTVQLAKNIQYF. CDR3 nucleotide sequence: TGTGCCAGCAGCTCTATAAGAAGCCCGGGGACAGTCCAACTAGCCAAAAACATTCAGTACTTC.

This clonotype was counted at least ten times. This sequence joins TRBV12-3 or TRBV12-4 and TRBJ1-1, with D hard to call. Trimming removed 6 bases at V and 4 bases at J, with 9 bases between. This CDR3 region has 12 residues. CDR3 sequence: CASSGEGTEAFF. The DNA for the CDR3 is TGTGCCAGCAGCGGGGAGGGCACTGAAGCTTTCTTT.

This clonotype was seen many times. The chain has TRBV6-2 or TRBV6-3 and TRBJ1-1; D perhaps matches TRBD1 (5 bases). The V end was cut by 2 bases, the J end by 3 bases, with 10 bases between. CDR1 is MNHEY, CDR2 SVGEGT, per germline. The CDR3 spans 14 residues. This chain's CDR3 is CASSYDGGYTEAFF. CDR3 nucleotides: TGTGCCAGCAGTTACGATGGGGGATACACTGAAGCTTTCTTT.

The genes are TRBV12-3 or TRBV12-4 and TRBJ2-2; D call uncertain. The CDR3 totals 12 residues. The V gene lost 3 bases and the J gene lost 7 bases, with 6 bases spanning the gap. CDR3 sequence (DNA): TGTGCCAGCAGTTTTGGAAACGGGGAGCTGTTTTTT. It encodes CASSFGNGELFF.

This clonotype was observed a handful of times. The chain uses TRBV6-5 and TRBJ1-2; TRBD1 matches 10 bases. V lost 5 bases, J lost 8 bases, and 17 bases stayed unmatched. Germline CDR1 and CDR2: MNHEY and SVGAGI. The CDR3 runs to 17 residues. The CDR3 sequence is CASSPLATAWTGGGYTF. CDR3 nucleotides: TGTGCCAGCAGTCCGCTCGCTACCGCCTGGACAGGGGGGGGCTACACCTTC.

The chain combines TRBV3-1 with TRBJ2-3; weak D call: TRBD2 (5 bases). V was pared by 9 bases and J by 4 bases, with 11 bases between. The CDR3 totals 12 residues. Germline CDR1 and CDR2: LGHDT and YNNKEL (reference sequence). The CDR3: CASTSGADTQYF. CDR3 coding DNA: TGTGCCAGTACTAGTGGAGCAGATACGCAGTATTTT.

This clonotype was observed at least ten times. V and J are TRBV9 and TRBJ2-7; maybe TRBD2 (5 bases). The V gene's germline CDR1 is SGDLS and CDR2 YYNGEE. The CDR3 length is 14 residues. Trimming took 4 bases from V and 0 from J, leaving 11 bases between them. The CDR3 here is CASSQVASSYEQYF. CDR3 nucleotides: TGTGCCAGCAGCCAGGTAGCGAGCTCCTACGAGCAGTACTTC.